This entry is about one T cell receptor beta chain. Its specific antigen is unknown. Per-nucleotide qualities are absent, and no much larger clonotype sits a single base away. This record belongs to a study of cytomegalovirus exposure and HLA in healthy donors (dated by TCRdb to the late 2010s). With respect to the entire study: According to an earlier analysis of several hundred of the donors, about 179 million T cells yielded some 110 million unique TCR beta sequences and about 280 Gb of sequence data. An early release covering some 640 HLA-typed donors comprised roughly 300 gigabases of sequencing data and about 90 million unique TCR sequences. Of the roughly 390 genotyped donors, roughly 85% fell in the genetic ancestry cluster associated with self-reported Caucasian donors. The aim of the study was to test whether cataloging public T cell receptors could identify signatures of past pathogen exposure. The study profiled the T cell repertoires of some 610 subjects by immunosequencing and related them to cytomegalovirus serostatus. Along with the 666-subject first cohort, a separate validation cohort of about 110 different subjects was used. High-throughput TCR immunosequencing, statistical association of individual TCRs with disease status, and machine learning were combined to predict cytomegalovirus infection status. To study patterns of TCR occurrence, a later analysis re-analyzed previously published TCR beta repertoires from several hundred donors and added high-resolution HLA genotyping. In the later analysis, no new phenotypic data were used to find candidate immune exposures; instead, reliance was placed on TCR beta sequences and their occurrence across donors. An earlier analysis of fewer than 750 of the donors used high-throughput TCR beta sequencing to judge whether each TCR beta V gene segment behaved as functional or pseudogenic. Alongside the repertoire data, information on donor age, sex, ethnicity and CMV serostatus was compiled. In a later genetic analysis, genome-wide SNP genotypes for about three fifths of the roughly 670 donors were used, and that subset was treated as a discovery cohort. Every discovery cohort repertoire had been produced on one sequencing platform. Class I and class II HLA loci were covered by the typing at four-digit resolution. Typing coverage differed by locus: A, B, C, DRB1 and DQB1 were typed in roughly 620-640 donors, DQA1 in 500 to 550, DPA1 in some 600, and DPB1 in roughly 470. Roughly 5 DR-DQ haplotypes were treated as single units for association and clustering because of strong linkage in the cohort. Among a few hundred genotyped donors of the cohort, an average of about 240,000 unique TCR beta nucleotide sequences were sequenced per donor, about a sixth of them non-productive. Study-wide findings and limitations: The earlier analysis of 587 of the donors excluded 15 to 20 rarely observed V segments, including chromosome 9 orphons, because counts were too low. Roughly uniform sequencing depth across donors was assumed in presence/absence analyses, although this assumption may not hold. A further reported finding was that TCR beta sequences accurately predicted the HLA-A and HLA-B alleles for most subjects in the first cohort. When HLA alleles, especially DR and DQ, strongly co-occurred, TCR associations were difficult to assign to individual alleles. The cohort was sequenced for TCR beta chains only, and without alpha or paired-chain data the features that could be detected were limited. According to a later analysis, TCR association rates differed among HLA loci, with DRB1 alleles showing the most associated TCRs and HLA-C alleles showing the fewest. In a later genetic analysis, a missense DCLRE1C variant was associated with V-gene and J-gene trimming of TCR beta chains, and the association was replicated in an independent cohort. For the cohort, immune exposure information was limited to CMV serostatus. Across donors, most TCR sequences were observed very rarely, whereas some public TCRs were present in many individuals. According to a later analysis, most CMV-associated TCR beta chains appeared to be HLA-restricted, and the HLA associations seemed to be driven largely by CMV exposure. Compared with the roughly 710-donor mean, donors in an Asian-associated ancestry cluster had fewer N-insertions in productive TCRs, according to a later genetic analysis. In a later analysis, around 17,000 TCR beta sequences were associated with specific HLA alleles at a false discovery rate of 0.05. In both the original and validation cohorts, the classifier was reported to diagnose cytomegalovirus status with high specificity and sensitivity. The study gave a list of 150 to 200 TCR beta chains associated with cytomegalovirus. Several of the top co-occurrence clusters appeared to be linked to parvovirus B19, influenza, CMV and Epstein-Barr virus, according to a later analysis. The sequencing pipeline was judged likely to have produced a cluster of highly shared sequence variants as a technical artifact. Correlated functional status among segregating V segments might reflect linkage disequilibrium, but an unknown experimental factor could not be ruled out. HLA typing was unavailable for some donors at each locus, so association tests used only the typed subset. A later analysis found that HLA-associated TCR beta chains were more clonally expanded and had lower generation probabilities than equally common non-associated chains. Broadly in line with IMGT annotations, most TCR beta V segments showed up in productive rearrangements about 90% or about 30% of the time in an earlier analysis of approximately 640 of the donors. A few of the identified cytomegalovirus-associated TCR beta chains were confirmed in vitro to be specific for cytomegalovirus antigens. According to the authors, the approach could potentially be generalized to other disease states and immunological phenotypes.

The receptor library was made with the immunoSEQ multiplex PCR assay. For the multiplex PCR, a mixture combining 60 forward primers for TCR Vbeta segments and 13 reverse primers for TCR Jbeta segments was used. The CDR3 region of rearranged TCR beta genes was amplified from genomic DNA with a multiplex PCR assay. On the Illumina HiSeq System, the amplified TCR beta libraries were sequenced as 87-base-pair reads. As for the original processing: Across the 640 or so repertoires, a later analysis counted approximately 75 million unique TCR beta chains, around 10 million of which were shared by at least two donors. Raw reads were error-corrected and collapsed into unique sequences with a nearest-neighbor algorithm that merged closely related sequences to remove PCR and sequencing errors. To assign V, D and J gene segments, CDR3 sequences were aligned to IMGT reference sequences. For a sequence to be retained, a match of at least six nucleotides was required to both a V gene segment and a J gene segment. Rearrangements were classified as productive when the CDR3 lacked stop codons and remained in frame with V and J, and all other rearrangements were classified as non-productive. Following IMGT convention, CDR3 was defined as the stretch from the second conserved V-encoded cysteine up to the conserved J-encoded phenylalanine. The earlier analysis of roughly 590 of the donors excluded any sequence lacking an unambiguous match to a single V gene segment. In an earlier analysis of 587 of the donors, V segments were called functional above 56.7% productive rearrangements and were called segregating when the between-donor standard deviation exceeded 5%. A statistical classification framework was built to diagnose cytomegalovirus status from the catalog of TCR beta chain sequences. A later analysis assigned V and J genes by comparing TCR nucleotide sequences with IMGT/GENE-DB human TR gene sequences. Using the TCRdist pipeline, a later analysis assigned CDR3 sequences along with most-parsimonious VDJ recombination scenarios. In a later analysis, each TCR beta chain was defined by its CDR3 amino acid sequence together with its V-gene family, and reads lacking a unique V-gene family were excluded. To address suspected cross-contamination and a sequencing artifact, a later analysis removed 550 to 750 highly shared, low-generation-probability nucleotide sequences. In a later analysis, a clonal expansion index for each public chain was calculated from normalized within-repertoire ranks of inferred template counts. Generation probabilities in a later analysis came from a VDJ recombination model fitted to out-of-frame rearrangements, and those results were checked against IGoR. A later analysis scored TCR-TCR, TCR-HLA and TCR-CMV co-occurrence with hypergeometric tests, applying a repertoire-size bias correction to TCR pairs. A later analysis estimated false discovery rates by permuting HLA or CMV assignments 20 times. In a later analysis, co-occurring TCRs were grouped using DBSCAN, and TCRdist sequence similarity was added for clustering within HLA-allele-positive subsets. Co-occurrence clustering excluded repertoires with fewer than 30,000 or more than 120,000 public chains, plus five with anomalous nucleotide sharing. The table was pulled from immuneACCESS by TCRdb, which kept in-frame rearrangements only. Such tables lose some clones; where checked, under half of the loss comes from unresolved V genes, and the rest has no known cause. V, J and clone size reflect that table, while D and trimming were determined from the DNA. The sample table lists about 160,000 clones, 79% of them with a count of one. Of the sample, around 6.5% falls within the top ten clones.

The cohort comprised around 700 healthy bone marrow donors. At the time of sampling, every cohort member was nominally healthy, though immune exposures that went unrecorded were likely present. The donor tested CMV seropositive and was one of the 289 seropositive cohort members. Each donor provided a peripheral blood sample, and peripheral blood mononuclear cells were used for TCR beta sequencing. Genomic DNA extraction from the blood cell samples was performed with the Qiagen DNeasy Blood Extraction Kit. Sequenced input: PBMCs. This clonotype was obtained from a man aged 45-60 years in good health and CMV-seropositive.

The CDR3 here reads CASRTSEVSYEQYF. The nucleotides are TGTGCCAGCAGAACTAGCGAGGTCTCCTACGAGCAGTACTTC. The chain is made from TRBV28 and TRBJ2-7; a stretch of 7 junction bases matches TRBD2. From a lookup of the germline V gene, CDR1 and CDR2 are MDHEN and SYDVKM. The CDR3, from cysteine to phenylalanine, totals 14 residues. CDR3 DNA only is kept here, 42 bases in frame from base 1. The germline V end is reduced by 6 bases and the J end by 0 bases; junction bases left unmatched: 5.